The rows below give T cell receptor beta chains drawn from one sample of a study of blood T cells in healthy people across ages. A single record per CDR3 protein comes from TCRdb applying MiXCR to the 5' RACE reads. The table shows roughly 800,000 distinct CDR3 sequences, with 20% to 25% occurring only once. These same data were also listed under a study on T cells of mothers and their children.

Sequenced material: blood. The origin of the receptors is a boy under 18 in good health. CDR3s include the opening cysteine and the closing phenylalanine or tryptophan. The order of the fields is V gene, D gene, J gene, clone size, CDR3 protein, CDR3 DNA. D genes are given only for firm matches. Not all rows give a size; the values are once, few, many and, for expanded clones, a class.

V gene: TRBV20-1
D gene: TRBD2
J gene: TRBJ2-3
clone size: .
CDR3 protein: CSARVSGGGDTQYF
CDR3 DNA: TGCAGTGCTAGAGTTTCGGGCGGGGGAGATACGCAGTATTTT

V gene: TRBV2
D gene: .
J gene: TRBJ2-5
clone size: few
CDR3 protein: CASSFSRSLETQYF
CDR3 DNA: TGTGCCAGCAGCTTCTCCCGGTCGTTGGAGACCCAGTACTTC

V gene: TRBV2
D gene: .
J gene: TRBJ2-5
clone size: .
CDR3 protein: CASSNISPTGSGETQYF
CDR3 DNA: TGTGCCAGCAGTAACATTTCCCCAACAGGGTCTGGGGAGACCCAGTACTTC

V gene: TRBV25-1
D gene: .
J gene: TRBJ2-4
clone size: .
CDR3 protein: CASSEFFTANIQYF
CDR3 DNA: TGTGCCAGCAGTGAATTTTTTACCGCAAACATTCAGTACTTC

V gene: TRBV12-3/TRBV12-4
D gene: .
J gene: TRBJ2-5
clone size: .
CDR3 protein: CAGSLNQETQYF
CDR3 DNA: TGTGCCGGCAGTTTAAACCAAGAGACCCAGTACTTC

V gene: TRBV28
D gene: TRBD2
J gene: TRBJ2-4
clone size: .
CDR3 protein: CASSLLASGVAKNIQYF
CDR3 DNA: TGTGCCAGCAGTTTACTCGCTAGCGGCGTAGCCAAAAACATTCAGTACTTC

V gene: TRBV7-9
D gene: .
J gene: TRBJ1-5
clone size: few
CDR3 protein: CASSLQGGQPQHF
CDR3 DNA: TGTGCCAGCAGCCTACAGGGCGGTCAGCCCCAGCATTTT

V gene: TRBV12-3/TRBV12-4
D gene: .
J gene: TRBJ1-2
clone size: few
CDR3 protein: CASSLGGRAYGYTF
CDR3 DNA: TGTGCCAGCAGTTTAGGGGGCAGGGCGTATGGCTACACCTTC

V gene: TRBV29-1
D gene: .
J gene: TRBJ1-2
clone size: .
CDR3 protein: CSVGSLPSTF
CDR3 DNA: TGCAGCGTTGGAAGTCTCCCGAGCACCTTC

V gene: TRBV6-6
D gene: .
J gene: TRBJ2-5
clone size: .
CDR3 protein: CASSYRQFQETQYF
CDR3 DNA: TGTGCCAGCAGTTACCGACAGTTCCAAGAGACCCAGTACTTC

V gene: TRBV9
D gene: .
J gene: TRBJ1-4
clone size: .
CDR3 protein: CASSVSGDPRGINEKLFF
CDR3 DNA: TGTGCCAGCAGCGTATCAGGTGATCCGAGGGGGATTAATGAAAAACTGTTTTTT

V gene: TRBV7-2
D gene: .
J gene: TRBJ2-3
clone size: .
CDR3 protein: CASSYSLGGDTQYF
CDR3 DNA: TGTGCCAGCAGCTATTCATTGGGAGGAGATACGCAGTATTTT

V gene: TRBV19
D gene: .
J gene: TRBJ2-5
clone size: few
CDR3 protein: CASSMIGETQYF
CDR3 DNA: TGTGCCAGTAGTATGATCGGAGAGACCCAGTACTTC

V gene: TRBV13
D gene: .
J gene: TRBJ2-1
clone size: many
CDR3 protein: CASSLRGYNEQFF
CDR3 DNA: TGTGCCAGCAGCTTAAGGGGGTACAATGAGCAGTTCTTC

V gene: TRBV20-1
D gene: .
J gene: TRBJ2-3
clone size: few
CDR3 protein: CSARDYRGVSTDTQYF
CDR3 DNA: TGCAGTGCTAGAGATTATCGAGGGGTTAGCACAGATACGCAGTATTTT

V gene: TRBV7-2
D gene: .
J gene: TRBJ2-5
clone size: few
CDR3 protein: CASKLTYQETQYF
CDR3 DNA: TGTGCCAGCAAACTTACGTACCAAGAGACCCAGTACTTC